The next 9 T cell receptor beta chains were all read from a single sample in a study of monozygotic twins with inflammatory bowel disease (dated by TCRdb to between 2017 and 2020). Libraries were made using 5' RACE. Sequenced on an Illumina HiSeq 2500. TCRdb reprocessed the raw reads; every CDR3 protein sequence is a single record, and DNA is not supplied. This sample's listing comprises fewer than 350,000 distinct CDR3 sequences. The ten largest make up around 2% of the sample. Sequenced: blood. The origin of the receptors is a human donor with ulcerative colitis or Crohn's disease, or a healthy co-twin of an affected twin (not recorded which).

The rearrangement links TRBV20-1 to TRBJ1-2; no DNA is available, so the TRBD1 call from TCRdb remains unchecked. Germline assignment: CDR1 DFQATT and CDR2 SNEGSKA (reference sequence). CDR3 length: 13 residues. The CDR3 reads CSAEGQGNYGYTF.

The rearrangement links TRBV19 to TRBJ2-3; the TCRdb call, TRBD1, lacks DNA for checking. The germline V gene encodes CDR1 LNHDA and CDR2 SQIVND (reference sequence). The CDR3 has 12 residues. CDR3 residues: CASTGGTDTQYF.

The V and J genes are TRBV7-2 and TRBJ2-7; the D call from TCRdb, TRBD2, cannot be confirmed without DNA. This CDR3 comprises 14 residues. Germline CDR1 is SGHTA and CDR2 is FQGNSA. CDR3 sequence: CASSLLAGTDEQYF.

This rearrangement joins TRBV20-1 to TRBJ2-5; the TCRdb call, TRBD2, lacks DNA for checking. Germline V lookup: CDR1 DFQATT, CDR2 SNEGSKA (reference sequence). CDR3 length: 13 amino acids. The CDR3 reads CSASPAGVETQYF.

The chain combines TRBV7-9 with TRBJ2-2. CDR3 size: 13 residues. Per germline, CDR1 SEHNR and CDR2 FQNEAQ (reference sequence). The CDR3 loop reads CASSLAQVGELFF.

The chain combines TRBV15 with TRBJ1-1; the TCRdb call, TRBD1, lacks DNA for checking. The CDR3 totals 14 residues. Looked up from germline, CDR1 is LNHNV and CDR2 is YYDKDF (reference sequence). The CDR3 here is CATSRASVRGQAFF.

The chain joins TRBV12-3 or TRBV12-4 to TRBJ2-3; TCRdb indicates TRBD2, and absent DNA this call remains unverified. This CDR3 spans 16 amino acids. This chain's CDR3 is CASSALAGAFTDTQYF.

CDR3 loop: CASSLSYGQVNSYEQYF. The V call is TRBV5-1, the J call TRBJ2-7; TCRdb returns TRBD1, unconfirmable since there is no DNA. Germline CDR1 SGHRS, CDR2 YFSETQ. This CDR3 contains 17 residues.

J is TRBJ2-7 and V is TRBV10-3; TCRdb lists TRBD1, though no DNA is available to test this call. Germline CDR1 reads ENHRY; CDR2 reads SYGVKD. CDR3 length: 16 amino acids. The CDR3 region is CAISASTGTGAYEQYF.